This T cell receptor (beta chain) was captured in a study of identical twins. A universal primer site was incorporated via template switching, and the cDNA contained unique molecular identifiers. TCRdb used MiXCR to reprocess the 5' RACE reads, holding one entry per CDR3 protein. The table lists more than 600,000 distinct CDR3 sequences, roughly 20% of them singletons. Trimming pared 3 bases from V and 9 bases from J, leaving 18 bases between. The CDR3 loop spans 15 amino acids. CDR1 is LNHNV and CDR2 is YYDKDF in the germline V gene (reference sequence). These data also formed part of another study, on T cells expressing NK-cell markers. That work states: Out of eight donors sequenced, seven tested HCMV-seropositive and the remaining one seronegative.

V and J are TRBV15 and TRBJ2-1; no firm D call. Sequenced material: PBMCs. The source of this sequence is a woman between 18 and 30 years old in good health. CDR3 sequence: CATSRDVVAVGEQFF. The CDR3 DNA reads TGTGCCACCAGCAGGGATGTGGTAGCTGTTGGTGAGCAGTTCTTC.